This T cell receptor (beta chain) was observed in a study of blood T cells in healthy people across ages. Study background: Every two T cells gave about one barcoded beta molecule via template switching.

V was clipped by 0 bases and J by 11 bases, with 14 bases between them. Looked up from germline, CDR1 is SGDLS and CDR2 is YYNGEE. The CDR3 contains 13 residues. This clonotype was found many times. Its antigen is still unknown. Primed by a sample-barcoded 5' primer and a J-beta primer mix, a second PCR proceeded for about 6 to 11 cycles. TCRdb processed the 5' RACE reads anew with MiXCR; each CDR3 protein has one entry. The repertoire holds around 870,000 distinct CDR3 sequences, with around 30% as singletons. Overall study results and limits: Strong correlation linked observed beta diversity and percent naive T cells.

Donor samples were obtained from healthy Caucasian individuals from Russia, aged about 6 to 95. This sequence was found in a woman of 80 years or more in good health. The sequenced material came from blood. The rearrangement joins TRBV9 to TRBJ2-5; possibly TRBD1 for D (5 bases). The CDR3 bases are TGTGCCAGCAGCGTAGATCAGGGTGAAGAGCAGTACTTC. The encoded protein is CASSVDQGEEQYF.